This T cell receptor beta chain originates from a study of control samples from healthy donors and cancer patients. V lost 0 bases to trimming and J lost 2 bases, with 9 bases between them. CDR1 SGHRS and CDR2 YFSETQ come from the germline V gene. The CDR3 spans 15 residues. The method was immunoSEQ multiplex PCR; TCRdb's version includes in-frame clones alone and lacks a portion of them. The sample lists 46,000 or so clones, about 93% occurring once. V is TRBV5-1 and J is TRBJ1-3, with TRBD1 as a possible D gene (6 bases). Sequencing used PBMCs. The sequence came from a woman in her 50s with head and neck cancer. CDR3 DNA: TGCGCCAGCAGCTTGGCGGGGGGCACTGGAAACACCATATATTTT. This codes for CASSLAGGTGNTIYF.